Following are 10 T cell receptor beta chains from one sample sequenced in a study of patients and donors after allogeneic stem cell transplantation. TCRdb re-called the RT-PCR reads with MiXCR, one entry per CDR3 protein. The repertoire holds about 31,000 distinct CDR3 sequences, with about 6.5% as singletons. The sample was blood, either unsorted or a sorted T cell fraction (not recorded which). All receptors derive from a human donor who was either an allogeneic HSCT recipient or a stem cell or donor lymphocyte infusion donor (not recorded which). It is not recorded whose cells these are; they may come from a transplant donor.

This clonotype was recorded many times. The chain links TRBV7-8 to TRBJ1-1; a weak D match, TRBD1 (6 bases). This CDR3 region has 16 residues. CDR1 is SGHVS and CDR2 is FQNEAQ in the germline V gene. V was trimmed by 0 bases and J by 1 base, leaving 12 bases between them. The CDR3: CASSLAVDSRNTEAFF. Written as DNA, the CDR3 is TGTGCCAGCAGCTTAGCGGTGGACAGCCGGAACACTGAAGCTTTCTTT.

This sequence joins TRBV4-2 and TRBJ2-1, with 9 positions matching TRBD2. V trimming: 1 base; J trimming: 2 bases; junction bases outside the gene matches: 9. This CDR3 has 18 amino acids. CDR1 and CDR2 from the germline V gene are LGHNA and YNFKEQ. The DNA for the CDR3 is TGTGCCAGCAGCCAAGTAGGACAGAGACTAGCGGCCTACAATGAGCAGTTCTTC. It translates to CASSQVGQRLAAYNEQFF.

This clonotype was observed many times. The V call is TRBV20-1, the J call TRBJ1-6; D is undetermined. This CDR3 contains 14 residues. V was pared by 3 bases and J by 5 bases, with 11 bases between. The germline V gene has CDR1 DFQATT and CDR2 SNEGSKA (reference sequence). In nucleotides, the CDR3 is TGCAGTGCTAGGGCCGAACCCGATAATTCACCCCTCCACTTT. It codes for CSARAEPDNSPLHF.

Ten or more counts support this clonotype. The chain joins TRBV5-1 to TRBJ1-1; D may be TRBD1 (6 bases). CDR1 is SGHRS and CDR2 is YFSETQ in the germline V gene. Trimming shortened V by 5 bases and J by 0 bases, and 14 bases separated the two germline ends. The CDR3 spans 15 residues. The CDR3 spells CASRKGQTLNTEAFF. CDR3 DNA: TGCGCCAGCAGAAAAGGACAGACTCTGAACACTGAAGCTTTCTTT.

The sample holds a few counts of this clonotype. This chain joins TRBV19 and TRBJ2-2; TRBD2 matches 8 bases. With 5 bases clipped from V and 6 bases from J, the junction kept 17 bases outside the gene matches. CDR1 LNHDA and CDR2 SQIVND come from the germline V gene (reference sequence). There are 18 residues in the CDR3. Here the CDR3 DNA reads TGTGCCAGTAGTTCCCTTCGGGGACTAGGCTTGGGGGCCGGGGAGCTGTTTTTT. The encoded protein is CASSSLRGLGLGAGELFF. The complete variable domain, with remaining parts taken from reference TRBV19 and TRBJ2-2, reads DGGITQSPKYLFRKEGQNVTLSCEQNLNHDAMYWYRQDPGQGLRLIYYSQIVNDFQKGDIAEGYSVSREKKESFPLTVTSAQKNPTAFYLCASSSLRGLGLGAGELFFGEGSRLTVL.

In this sample, this clonotype turned up many times. The chain links TRBV12-3 or TRBV12-4 to TRBJ1-5, with D possibly TRBD1 on 6 matching bases. This CDR3 region has 16 residues. The V gene lost 3 bases and the J gene lost 2 bases, with 14 bases spanning the gap. The CDR3 spells CASSFRGPLGNQPQHF. The CDR3 DNA follows: TGTGCCAGCAGTTTTCGGGGGCCCCTCGGCAATCAGCCCCAGCATTTT.

The table lists this clonotype with many counts. The CDR3 region has the DNA TGTGCCAGCAGTTTAGGATCTGAGCAGTTCTTC. Protein sequence: CASSLGSEQFF. The chain uses TRBV12-3 or TRBV12-4 and TRBJ2-1; D gene uncertain. The CDR3 covers 11 residues. Deletions cut 1 base from V and 9 bases from J, with 4 bases between.

Many counts were recorded for this clonotype. The J gene is TRBJ2-5, the V gene TRBV11-2; weak D call: TRBD2 (5 bases). V was shortened by 0 bases and J by 9 bases, with 17 bases between the two germline ends. CDR3 length: 15 residues. CDR1 and CDR2 from the germline V gene are SGHAT and FQNNGV. The CDR3 region is CASSLDPSGPAAQYF. CDR3 in DNA: TGTGCCAGCAGCTTAGATCCAAGCGGTCCGGCGGCCCAGTACTTC.

The sample holds many counts of this clonotype. V usage is TRBV28 and J usage is TRBJ2-5; D unresolved. The CDR3 sequence is 12 residues long. V was shortened by 3 bases and J by 1 base, with 3 bases between the two germline ends. Germline CDR1 reads MDHEN; CDR2 reads SYDVKM. The CDR3 DNA sequence: TGTGCCAGCAGTTTCCCCCAAGAGACCCAGTACTTC. Translating gives CASSFPQETQYF.

This clonotype was seen a few times. The chain joins TRBV2 to TRBJ1-6, with 7 bases identical to TRBD1. This CDR3 is 15 amino acids long. J lost 9 bases, V lost 6 bases, and 11 bases had no gene match. The V gene's germline CDR1 is SNHLY and CDR2 FYNNEI. CDR3 sequence reads: CASRKQGLIASPLHF. The CDR3 region has the DNA TGTGCCAGCAGAAAACAGGGGCTGATAGCTTCACCCCTCCACTTT.